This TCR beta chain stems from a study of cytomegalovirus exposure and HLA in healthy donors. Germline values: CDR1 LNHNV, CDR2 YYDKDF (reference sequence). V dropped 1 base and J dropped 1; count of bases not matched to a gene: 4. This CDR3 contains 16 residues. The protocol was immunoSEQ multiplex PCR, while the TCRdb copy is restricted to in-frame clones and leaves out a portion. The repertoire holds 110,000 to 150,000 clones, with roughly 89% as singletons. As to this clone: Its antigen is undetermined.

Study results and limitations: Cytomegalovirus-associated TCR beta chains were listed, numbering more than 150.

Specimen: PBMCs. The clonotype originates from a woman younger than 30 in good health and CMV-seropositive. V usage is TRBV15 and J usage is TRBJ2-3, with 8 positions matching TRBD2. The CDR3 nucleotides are TGTGCCACCAGCAGAGGGCGAGCGGGGGGCACAGATACGCAGTATTTT. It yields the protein CATSRGRAGGTDTQYF.